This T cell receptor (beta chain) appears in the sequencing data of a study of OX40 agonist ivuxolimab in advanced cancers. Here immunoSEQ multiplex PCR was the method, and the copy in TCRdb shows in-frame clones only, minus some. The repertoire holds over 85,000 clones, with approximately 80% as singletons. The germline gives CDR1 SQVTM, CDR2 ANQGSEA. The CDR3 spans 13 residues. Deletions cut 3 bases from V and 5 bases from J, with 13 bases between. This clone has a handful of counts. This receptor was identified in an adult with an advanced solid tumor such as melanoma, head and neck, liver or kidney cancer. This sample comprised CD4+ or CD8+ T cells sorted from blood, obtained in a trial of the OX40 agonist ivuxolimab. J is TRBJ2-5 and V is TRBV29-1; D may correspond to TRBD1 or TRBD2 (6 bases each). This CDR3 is CSVDPGAGETQYF. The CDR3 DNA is TGCAGCGTTGATCCGGGGGCCGGGGAGACCCAGTACTTC.